This T cell receptor beta chain was found in a study of T-cell reconstitution after alpha-beta-depleted transplantation in children listed by TCRdb under 2016. Regarding the research as a whole: T-cell immune reconstitution after TCRalphabeta/CD19-depleted allogeneic hematopoietic cell transplantation in children was quantitatively tracked in the study by means of TCR repertoire profiling. The paper's findings and limits, for the study overall: In some patients, high TCRbeta diversity at day 60 was attributed to recipient T cells and intrathymic progenitors that had survived conditioning. About two months after transplant, the apparently early recovery of alphabetaT-cell counts reportedly depended on just several hundred clones that had expanded rapidly and came from non-depleted graft cells. Hyperexpanded clone frequencies declined over subsequent months; after one year, T-cell counts and TCRbeta diversity were mostly attributed to newly produced T cells.

The label giving this sample's treatment or condition can be read as: allogeneic hematopoietic cell transplantation with graft depleted of TCRalphabeta T cells and CD19 B cells. TCRalphabeta/CD19-depleted allogeneic hematopoietic cell grafts were given to the transplant recipients, all of whom were children. The method was PCR. Reads for this sample came from an Illumina HiSeq 2500. Molecular barcoding was employed in the preparation of TCR libraries, with unique molecular identifiers being used to normalize TCRbeta repertoire quantification. TCRdb handled the public reads itself, with Q25 trimming in fastp and clone calling in MiXCR, and kept productive beta chains. Rows merge per CDR3 protein into single entries with the most common DNA and genes. Present in this sample are 780,000 or so distinct CDR3 sequences, roughly 16% of which were seen just once. The ten largest clones represent just under 5% of the sample.

V ends up 4 bases short and J 5 bases short, with an unmatched junction base count of 3. CDR1 MNHNS and CDR2 SASEGT were looked up in the germline V gene. Including cysteine and phenylalanine, the CDR3 has 16 amino acids. Just the 48-base CDR3 DNA is kept, in frame starting at base 1. In regard to this clonotype: The antigen it recognizes is unknown. Base qualities are missing; no much larger clone stands one base away.

The sequence was collected from a male patient between 5 and 17 years old who had a stem cell transplant for acute lymphoblastic leukemia, so the T cells may come from the graft donor. Rearrangement joined TRBV6-1 to TRBJ2-3; TRBD2 aligns with 16 central bases. Source: PBMCs, mostly from graft donor cells, taken 360 days after TCRalphabeta/CD19-depleted stem cell transplant. The bases are TGTGCCAGCAGTGGGGGACTAGCGGGAGGGGAAGATACGCAGTATTTT. Translated, this is CASSGGLAGGEDTQYF.